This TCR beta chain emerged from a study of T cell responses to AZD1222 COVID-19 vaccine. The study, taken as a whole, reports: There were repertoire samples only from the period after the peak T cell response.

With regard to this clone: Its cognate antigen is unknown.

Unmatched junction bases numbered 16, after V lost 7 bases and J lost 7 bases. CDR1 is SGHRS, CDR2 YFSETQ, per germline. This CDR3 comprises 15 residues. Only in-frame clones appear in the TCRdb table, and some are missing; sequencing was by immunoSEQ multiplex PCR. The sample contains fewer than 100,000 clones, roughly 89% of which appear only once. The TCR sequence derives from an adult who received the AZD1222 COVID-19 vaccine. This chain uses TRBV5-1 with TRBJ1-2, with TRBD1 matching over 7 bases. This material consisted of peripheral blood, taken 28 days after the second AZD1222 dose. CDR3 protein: CASDRAGTDVSGYTF. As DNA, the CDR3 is TGCGCCAGCGACAGAGCCGGGACAGATGTCTCTGGCTACACCTTC.